This T cell receptor beta chain was identified in a study of T cell responses to AZD1222 COVID-19 vaccine. Generated by immunoSEQ multiplex PCR, the TCRdb table keeps only in-frame clones and is missing some. The data contain approximately 84,000 clones, 75% to 90% of them singletons. Doses given second, at about 4 or about 12 weeks, were pooled. This CDR3 has 14 residues. CDR1 and CDR2 (germline): GTSNPN, SVGIG (reference sequence). V was cut by 4 bases and J by 5 bases, with 18 bases left in between. This chain connects TRBV30 to TRBJ2-7, with D possibly matching TRBD2 (6 bases). The input for sequencing was peripheral blood, taken 28 days after the second AZD1222 dose. The receptor comes from an adult who received the AZD1222 COVID-19 vaccine. CDR3 in DNA: TGTGCCTGGAATTTGGGACTCGCCCTTAACGAGCAGTACTTC. The encoded protein is CAWNLGLALNEQYF.